This is a list of T cell receptor beta chains from one sample in a study of cytomegalovirus exposure and HLA in healthy donors. Clones were sequenced by immunoSEQ multiplex PCR, and TCRdb holds only the in-frame ones, with some missing. The sample shows under 100,000 clones, about two thirds of them seen only once. Material: PBMCs. These receptors were taken from a woman aged 25 to 39 in good health and CMV-seropositive. CDR3s leave out the opening cysteine and the closing phenylalanine or tryptophan.

CDR3: SAKWRVQDGGGYT
V: TRBV29-1

CDR3: ASSYGGSSDTEAF
V: TRBV7-3

CDR3: AIRAGTGALQDANEQF
V: TRBV10-3

CDR3: ASSFRGAGGTQY
V: TRBV7-2

CDR3: ASSLIGRDRGTEAF
V: TRBV5-4

CDR3: ASSQDSGNTIY
V: TRBV4-2

CDR3: ASSLSGGLSYNEQF
V: TRBV5-1

CDR3: ASSVGVNVNEKLF
V: TRBV9

CDR3: ASSPIRDTTYGYT
V: TRBV6-1

CDR3: ASSRLGTGGHEQY
V: TRBV18

CDR3: ASSYSSMDSGNTIY
V: TRBV6-5

CDR3: ASSRSYNSPLH
V: TRBV11-1

CDR3: AWSGGDVHYP
V: TRBV30

CDR3: ASSDSGGSYNEQF
V: TRBV2

CDR3: ASRGGVGNEQF
V: TRBV2

CDR3: ASSPQGARTEAF
V: TRBV18

CDR3: ASSIEGADTEAF
V: TRBV19

CDR3: ASSPKEVGYGYT
V: TRBV5-1

CDR3: ASSLARGSAGTQY
V: TRBV7-8

CDR3: ASSEGGLLGEQF
V: TRBV2

CDR3: AWTNRGRDTGELF
V: TRBV30

CDR3: ASRRDRAGNTIY
V: TRBV2

CDR3: ASSPRPGGFEQF
V: TRBV18

CDR3: SATRGAFTGELF
V: TRBV29-1

CDR3: ASSFYYEQY
V: TRBV11-3

CDR3: ASSERGTNSPLH
V: TRBV6-1

CDR3: ASSRGQPGFYNEQF
V: TRBV19

CDR3: ASSIRGYQPQH
V: TRBV19

CDR3: ASSLGSGGSNEQF
V: TRBV7-2

CDR3: ASSLGGRGYEQY
V: TRBV7-2

CDR3: ASSLAQGQETQY
V: TRBV5-6

CDR3: ASSVSGSSYEQY
V: TRBV28

CDR3: ASRWGLAGDLETQY
V: TRBV13

CDR3: ASSEPRLAGEQY
V: TRBV10-2

CDR3: ASSASVRDRGTYEQY
V: TRBV25-1

CDR3: ASSQDIQGGTEAF
V: TRBV4-3

CDR3: ASSGTVLNSPLH
V: TRBV7-8

CDR3: ASSLMVGQTTEAF
V: TRBV5-1

CDR3: ASSPGGGGAIGADTQY
V: TRBV5-4

CDR3: SGDRDTGELF
V: TRBV29-1

CDR3: ASRRGDRNIYTEAF
V: TRBV5-6